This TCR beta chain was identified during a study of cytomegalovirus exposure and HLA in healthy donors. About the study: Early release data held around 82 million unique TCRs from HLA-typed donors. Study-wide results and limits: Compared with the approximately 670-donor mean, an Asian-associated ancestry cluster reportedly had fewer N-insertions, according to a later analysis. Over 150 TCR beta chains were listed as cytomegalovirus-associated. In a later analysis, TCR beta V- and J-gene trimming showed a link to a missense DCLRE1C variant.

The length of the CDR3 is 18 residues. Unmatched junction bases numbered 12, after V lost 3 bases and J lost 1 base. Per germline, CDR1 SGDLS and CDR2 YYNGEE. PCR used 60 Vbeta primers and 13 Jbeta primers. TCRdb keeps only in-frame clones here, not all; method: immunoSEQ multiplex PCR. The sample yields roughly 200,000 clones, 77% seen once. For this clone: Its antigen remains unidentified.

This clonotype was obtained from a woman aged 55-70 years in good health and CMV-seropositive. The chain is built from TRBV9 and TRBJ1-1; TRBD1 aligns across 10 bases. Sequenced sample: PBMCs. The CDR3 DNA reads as TGTGCCAGCAGCGCACGTCCGGGACAGGGGTTGGGGAACACTGAAGCTTTCTTT. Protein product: CASSARPGQGLGNTEAFF.